This T cell receptor (beta chain) appears in the sequencing data of a study of T cell responses to AZD1222 COVID-19 vaccine. Study-level information: Analysis merged second doses at about 4 or about 12 weeks.

Overall study results and limits: Among the donors, most were white British and more were female, and clonal diversity was possibly underestimated. Reportedly, nearly half of unique spike TCRs recognized epitopes outside B.1.351/B.1.1.7 mutations.

Germline V gives CDR1 MDHEN, CDR2 SYDVKM. The CDR3 covers 15 residues. Unmatched junction bases numbered 8, after V lost 5 bases and J lost 6 bases. This clone has just a few counts. No antigen is known for it. Sequencing used immunoSEQ multiplex PCR; TCRdb keeps in-frame clones, though not all of them. Here the sample spans 140,000 to 150,000 clones, roughly 88% being singletons. The sequences come from peripheral blood, collected on day 0 of AZD1222 vaccination. The rearrangement uses TRBV28 and TRBJ1-5; 9 bases are a match to TRBD1. The receptor was derived from an adult in good health. The CDR3 loop is CASSAEGQGSQPQHF. The CDR3, as DNA: TGTGCCAGCAGTGCCGAGGGACAGGGTAGTCAGCCCCAGCATTTT.